The 18 T cell receptor beta chains in this list originate from one sample, sequenced in a study of cytomegalovirus exposure and HLA in healthy donors. The PCR contained 60 Vbeta and 13 Jbeta primers. Method: immunoSEQ multiplex PCR; TCRdb's copy keeps in-frame clones and lacks some. This table holds 110,000 or so clones, roughly 9% found once. Sequenced input: PBMCs. All receptors come from a woman aged 40 to 50 in good health and CMV-seropositive.

This clone was counted between two and nine times. The chain employs TRBV7-7 and TRBJ2-5; the D gene could be TRBD1 or TRBD2 (6 bases each). TRBJ2-7 explains the end of the DNA better; the J call may be wrong. The germline V gene has CDR1 SSHAT and CDR2 FNYEAQ (reference sequence). This CDR3 spans 12 amino acids. Here the CDR3 reads CASSSGGGEQYF. The CDR3 region has the DNA TGTGCCAGCAGCTCAGGAGGGGGCGAGCAGTACTTC.

V and J are TRBV5-1 and TRBJ1-2; D gene uncertain. The V end lost 7 bases, the J end lost 4 bases, and 17 bases lay between the germline ends. The CDR3 is made up of 14 amino acids. Looked up from germline, CDR1 is SGHRS and CDR2 is YFSETQ. The chain's CDR3 is CASRLRELSYGYTF. CDR3 DNA: TGCGCCAGCCGACTCCGGGAACTCAGCTATGGCTACACCTTC. The whole variable domain, remainder taken from reference TRBV5-1 and TRBJ1-2, is KAGVTQTPRYLIKTRGQQVTLSCSPISGHRSVSWYQQTPGQGLQFLFEYFSETQRNKGNFPGRFSGRQFSNSRSEMNVSTLELGDSALYLCASRLRELSYGYTFGSGTRLTVV.

The CDR3 DNA reads TGTGCCACCAGCAGAGATCTCCAGTACGAGCAGTACTTC. This codes for CATSRDLQYEQYF. V and J are TRBV15 and TRBJ2-7; D call uncertain. CDR3 length equals 13 residues. The V end was cut by 0 bases, the J end by 4 bases, with 7 bases between. Germline V gives CDR1 LNHNV, CDR2 YYDKDF (reference sequence). The entire variable domain, with the rest obtained from reference TRBV15 and TRBJ2-7, is as follows: DAMVIQNPRYQVTQFGKPVTLSCSQTLNHNVMYWYQQKSSQAPKLLFHYYDKDFNNEADTPDNFQSRRPNTSFCFLDIRSPGLGDTAMYLCATSRDLQYEQYFGPGTRLTVT.

This clone has a handful of counts. The rearrangement joins TRBV10-3 to TRBJ1-1; 7 bases are shared with TRBD1. Germline V lookup: CDR1 ENHRY, CDR2 SYGVKD. With 7 bases clipped from V and 7 bases from J, the junction kept 12 bases outside the gene matches. The CDR3 contains 14 residues. The CDR3 sequence is CAINAGGDAIEAFF. CDR3 DNA: TGTGCCATCAATGCAGGGGGAGACGCCATTGAAGCTTTCTTT.

This clone was seen more than once but under ten times. The chain recombines TRBV2 with TRBJ1-1; D may be TRBD1 (6 bases). V was pared by 6 bases and J by 9 bases, with 14 bases between. The CDR3 runs 12 residues. Germline V gene sequence: CDR1 SNHLY, CDR2 FYNNEI. The CDR3 nucleotides read TGTGCCAGCAGCGAGCGGGACACGCAAGCTTTCTTT. Protein product: CASSERDTQAFF.

V gene TRBV10-2 combines with J gene TRBJ2-7; no clear D. Germline CDR1 reads WSHSY; CDR2 reads SAAADI. The CDR3 runs to 12 residues. The germline V and J ends were trimmed by 8 bases and 7 bases, with 15 bases remaining between them. This CDR3 is CASSAGTEEQYF. Here the CDR3 DNA reads TGCGCCAGCTCGGCAGGTACGGAAGAGCAGTACTTC.

This clone was found a few times. The chain carries TRBV5-8 and TRBJ1-3; D might be TRBD1 (6 bases). There are 15 residues in the CDR3. Germline CDR1 is SGHTS and CDR2 is YDEGEE. With 0 bases removed from V and 2 bases from J, the gap between germline ends came to 9 bases. The CDR3 region is CASSLEGGTGNTIYF. CDR3 in DNA: TGTGCCAGCAGCTTGGAGGGGGGGACTGGAAACACCATATATTTT.

The chain's CDR3 is CSVEGLGRATIYGYTF. The CDR3, as DNA: TGCAGCGTTGAAGGCCTGGGGAGAGCTACTATCTATGGCTACACCTTC. V and J are TRBV29-1 and TRBJ1-2; D is unclear. V lost 1 base to trimming and J lost 4 bases, with 19 bases between them. The CDR3 runs 16 residues. Germline CDR1 SQVTM, CDR2 ANQGSEA. Filled out from reference TRBV29-1 and TRBJ1-2, the complete variable domain reads SAVISQKPSRDICQRGTSLTIQCQVDSQVTMMFWYRQQPGQSLTLIATANQGSEATYESGFVIDKFPISRPNLTFSTLTVSNMSPEDSSIYLCSVEGLGRATIYGYTFGSGTRLTVV.

This clone was found a few times. The genes are TRBV9 and TRBJ1-1, with 7 positions matching TRBD1. V shed 1 base and J 4 bases; nucleotides not matched to a gene: 7. From germline, CDR1 is SGDLS and CDR2 YYNGEE. The CDR3 spans 15 residues. The CDR3 spells CASSVSQGWSTEAFF. The DNA of the CDR3 is TGTGCCAGCAGCGTATCACAGGGGTGGAGCACTGAAGCTTTCTTT.

This clone was observed a handful of times. This CDR3 reads CASTLATTYNEQFF. CDR3 nucleotides: TGTGCCAGCACCCTGGCTACTACCTACAATGAGCAGTTCTTC. This chain connects TRBV28 to TRBJ2-1, with D unclear. CDR3 length: 14 amino acids. The V gene lost 7 bases and the J gene lost 2 bases, with 12 bases spanning the gap. CDR1 is MDHEN and CDR2 is SYDVKM in the germline V gene.

This clone was counted a few times. The V gene is TRBV19, the J gene TRBJ2-7; tentative D call: TRBD2 (5 bases). Germline V gene data show CDR1 as LNHDA and CDR2 as SQIVND (reference sequence). Trimming removed 5 bases from V and 0 bases from J, with 11 bases in between. The CDR3 runs to 14 residues. In nucleotides, the CDR3 is TGTGCCAGTAGTCTAGGACTGAGCTCCTACGAGCAGTACTTC. This translates into CASSLGLSSYEQYF. Filled out from reference TRBV19 and TRBJ2-7, the complete variable domain reads DGGITQSPKYLFRKEGQNVTLSCEQNLNHDAMYWYRQDPGQGLRLIYYSQIVNDFQKGDIAEGYSVSREKKESFPLTVTSAQKNPTAFYLCASSLGLSSYEQYFGPGTRLTVT.

In this sample, this clone turned up a few times. The rearrangement joins TRBV19 to TRBJ2-7; 9 positions agree with TRBD2. Germline V gives CDR1 LNHDA, CDR2 SQIVND (reference sequence). Unmatched junction bases numbered 8, after V lost 8 bases and J lost 0 bases. The length of the CDR3 is 15 residues. The CDR3 reads CASQESGGRSYEQYF. The CDR3 nucleotides read TGTGCCAGTCAGGAAAGCGGGGGGCGCTCCTACGAGCAGTACTTC.

The table lists this clone with a few counts. Other DNA sequences of this sample code for an identical CDR3. V is TRBV4-1 and J is TRBJ1-2; 7 positions match TRBD1. CDR3 size: 16 residues. V shed 0 bases, J shed 0 bases, and the junction held 4 bases outside the gene matches. Looked up from germline, CDR1 is MGHRA and CDR2 is YSYEKL. Here the CDR3 reads CASSQDPGTANYGYTF. CDR3 in DNA: TGCGCCAGCAGCCAAGACCCCGGGACAGCTAACTATGGCTACACCTTC.

The chain uses TRBV5-5 and TRBJ2-7, with TRBD1 as a possible D gene (5 bases). The CDR3 sequence is 13 residues long. Germline assignment: CDR1 SGHKS and CDR2 YYEKEE (reference sequence). The V and J ends lost 4 bases and 6 bases respectively, with 14 bases between them. The DNA of the CDR3 is TGTGCCAGCAGCAACCCACAGGATTCCGAGCAGTACTTC. It codes for CASSNPQDSEQYF.

Here the CDR3 reads CASSSPGQGSTEAFF. DNA of the CDR3: TGTGCCAGTAGTTCACCGGGACAGGGAAGCACTGAAGCTTTCTTT. V usage is TRBV19 and J usage is TRBJ1-1; 9 bases line up with TRBD1. The CDR3 sequence is 15 residues long. CDR1 is LNHDA and CDR2 is SQIVND in the germline V gene (reference sequence). The junction had 8 bases not matched to a gene; V was cut back by 5 bases and J by 4 bases.

The sample holds a few counts of this clone. V and J are TRBV6-6 and TRBJ2-1, with 8 nucleotides matching TRBD1. The germline CDR1 and CDR2 sequences are MNHNY and SVGAGI (reference sequence). Losses at the gene ends were 0 bases for V and 5 bases for J; bases not matched to a gene: 6. The CDR3 is 16 amino acids. The CDR3 nucleotides are TGTGCCAGCAGTTACTCGCCAGGGGGCCGGGACAATGAGCAGTTCTTC. Translating it yields CASSYSPGGRDNEQFF.

V is TRBV28 and J is TRBJ1-6, with D possibly TRBD1 on 6 matching bases. V was clipped by 2 bases and J by 5 bases, with 7 bases between them. The CDR3 totals 14 residues. Germline CDR1 and CDR2: MDHEN and SYDVKM. The CDR3 DNA reads TGTGCCAGCAGTTTAGGACAGAATAATTCACCCCTCCACTTT. Translating gives CASSLGQNNSPLHF.

This clone was picked up one time. The CDR3 spells CASSFQGAVWDEQYF. CDR3 in DNA: TGTGCCAGCAGTTTCCAGGGGGCGGTATGGGACGAGCAGTACTTC. The chain recombines TRBV27 with TRBJ2-7, with 8 bases that match TRBD1. This CDR3 is 15 amino acids long. The junction had 9 bases not matched to a gene; V was cut back by 3 bases and J by 5 bases. Germline lookup yields CDR1 MNHEY and CDR2 SMNVEV (reference sequence).